The following is a T cell receptor beta chain sequence with its context. From germline, CDR1 is MNHEY and CDR2 SVGAGI. J lost 4 bases, V lost 0 bases, and 1 base had no gene match. CDR3 length: 15 amino acids. This record belongs to a study of T-cell reconstitution after alpha-beta-depleted transplantation in children. The authors prepared the TCRbeta library with unique molecular identifiers. From the PCR reads, TCRdb called clonotypes with MiXCR, one entry per CDR3 protein. The sample has hundreds of thousands of distinct CDR3 sequences; 16% are singletons. J is TRBJ1-3 and V is TRBV6-5; 9 bases are shared with TRBD1. Specimen: PBMCs from the stem cell graft donor, collected from the stem cell graft. This receptor was identified in a human donor who donated a stem cell graft to a child with acute myeloid leukemia. The CDR3 region is CASSYSGTGGNTIYF. The CDR3 DNA reads TGTGCCAGCAGTTACTCAGGGACAGGGGGAAACACCATATATTTT.